This T cell receptor (beta chain) was captured by sequencing in a study of T cell repertoires in cytomegalovirus infection. V shed 4 bases and J shed 0 bases, with 9 bases lying between them. Looked up from germline, CDR1 is SQVTM and CDR2 is ANQGSEA. The CDR3 is 13 amino acids. From the reads, TCRdb called clonotypes with MiXCR, one entry per CDR3 protein. The sample records 500,000 to 600,000 distinct CDR3 sequences, more than 15% being singletons. Sequencing was carried out using CD8+ T cells from PBMCs. This clonotype originated in a human donor in good health (CMV status not recorded). Some clones in this sample may be carry-over from other donors' samples. The rearrangement uses TRBV29-1 and TRBJ1-1, with unresolved D. CDR3 sequence (DNA): TGCAGCGTTGTGCCAGATATGAACACTGAAGCTTTCTTT. It codes for CSVVPDMNTEAFF.